Described below is a single T cell receptor (beta chain) sequence and its context. This clone showed up just a few times. This receptor's antigen is unknown. Base qualities are not recorded, but no much larger clone differs from it by a single base. FACS was used to sort CD4+ or CD8+ cells into naive T cells (CD45RA+) and memory T cells (CD45RO+). T cells for TCR sequencing came from a couple of healthy control subjects. Sorted T cell subsets that were not stimulated were used as baseline controls for the mixed lymphocyte reactions. The Qiagen DNeasy Blood & Tissue Kit was used for extraction of genomic DNA. TCRbeta CDR3 regions were amplified by multiplexed two-step PCR using Vbeta-specific forward primers and Jbeta-specific reverse primers. Through the immunoSEQ service, the TCRbeta libraries were run on an Illumina instrument for sequencing. On the authors' methods: IMGT annotation was used to assign V, D and J genes, and synthetic CDR3 analogues were used to correct counts for multiplex PCR bias. In the immunoSEQ Analyzer, repertoire clonality was calculated as one minus the normalized Shannon entropy. Fisher's exact test with Benjamini-Hochberg false discovery rate control was used to define clonal expansion, with two-tailed P<0.01. TCRdb retrieved this table from immuneACCESS and kept in-frame rearrangements only. Not all clones are present; in checked studies, unresolved V genes account for under half, and no reason is known for the remainder. The V and J calls and the clone size are those of that table, but D and trimming were determined from the DNA. This sample lists under 40,000 clones; 75% to 95% were detected once. Of the sample, 0.11% is held by the ten largest clones.

This sample was included in a study of regulatory dendritic cells for organ transplantation (dated by TCRdb to about 2017). Study-wide context: The TCRbeta repertoires of sorted naive and memory CD4+ and CD8+ T cells were sequenced before and after allostimulation with regulatory or mature dendritic cells. The investigation overall reported the following: Only a couple of subjects were sequenced, and considerable between-individual heterogeneity in the alloreactive memory CD8+ T cell pool was noted by the authors. Of the resting subsets, memory CD8+ T cells had the largest number of alloreactive TCR clonotypes. In both subjects, allostimulation led to expansion of memory CD8+ clones, although regulatory dendritic cells appeared to cause more limited expansion than mature dendritic cells did. Naive CD4+ and CD8+ T cells showed highly diverse repertoires, whereas memory cells were less diverse and memory CD8+ cells were the most oligoclonal.

The source of this sequence is a human donor in good health. Sequencing used naive CD8+ T cells from blood. This specimen's cell subset or site label, interpreted: CD45RA+ naive T cells.

DNA sequence: TGCGCCAGCAGCCAAGTTGGAGGGAGCAATCAGCCCCAGCATTTT. Its amino acids are CASSQVGGSNQPQHF. The V and J segments used are TRBV4-1 and TRBJ1-5, with an unclear D gene assignment. V is pared back by 1 base and J by 1 base, with 8 bases lying between the germline termini. Spanning cysteine to phenylalanine, the CDR3 consists of 15 amino acids. The retained sequence is limited to the CDR3, 45 bases, with the frame set at the first base. Reading the germline V gene gives CDR1 MGHRA and CDR2 YSYEKL.